One sample yielded the 15 T cell receptor beta chains listed below, sequenced in a study of cytomegalovirus exposure and HLA in healthy donors (dated by TCRdb to about 2017). The method behind the library was the immunoSEQ multiplex PCR assay. For the multiplex PCR, a mixture combining 60 forward primers for TCR Vbeta segments and 13 reverse primers for TCR Jbeta segments was used. Drawn from immuneACCESS, this table holds only the in-frame rearrangements with V and J called that TCRdb kept. Clones are partly lost; checked studies trace under half to an unresolved V gene and leave the rest unexplained. The table for this sample shows around 76,000 clones. The top ten clonotypes cover 0.83% of the sample. Sequencing was carried out using PBMCs. The receptors originated from a boy aged 10-17 years in good health and CMV-seronegative.

The V and J genes are TRBV7-9 and TRBJ1-4, with unresolved D. Trimming cost V 5 bases and J 2 bases, with 9 bases left between them. The CDR3 runs 14 residues. Germline loops: CDR1 SEHNR, CDR2 FQNEAQ (reference sequence). The CDR3 protein is CASSDSRTNEKLFF. CDR3 bases: TGTGCCAGCAGCGATTCACGGACTAATGAAAAACTGTTTTTT. The full variable domain, completed using reference TRBV7-9 and TRBJ1-4, is DTGVSQNPRHKITKRGQNVTFRCDPISEHNRLYWYRQTLGQGPEFLTYFQNEAQLEKSRLLSDRFSAERPKGSFSTLEIQRTEQGDSAMYLCASSDSRTNEKLFFGSGTQLSVL.

The chain links TRBV10-3 to TRBJ1-5; TRBD1 matches 8 bases. The CDR3 runs to 14 residues. Trimming took 11 bases from V and 3 from J; bases not matched to a gene: 9. Per germline, CDR1 ENHRY and CDR2 SYGVKD. In nucleotides, the CDR3 is TGTGCCTCCCGACAGGGGCCTTACAATCAGCCCCAGCATTTT. This translates into CASRQGPYNQPQHF.

V and J are TRBV10-3 and TRBJ1-3, with TRBD1 as a possible D gene (5 bases). Trimming pared 6 bases from V and 6 bases from J, leaving 18 bases between. Germline lookup yields CDR1 ENHRY and CDR2 SYGVKD. The length of the CDR3 is 15 residues. CDR3 residues: CAISPRGGIENTIYF. DNA for the CDR3: TGTGCCATCAGCCCGAGGGGAGGGATCGAAAACACCATATATTTT.

V and J are TRBV4-1 and TRBJ1-5, with D perhaps matching TRBD1 (5 bases). This CDR3 has 15 residues. Germline lookup yields CDR1 MGHRA and CDR2 YSYEKL. V shed 3 bases and J shed 5 bases, with 14 bases lying between them. DNA of the CDR3: TGCGCCAGCAGCCAGGAACCGGGACTTGATCAGCCCCAGCATTTT. Encoded protein: CASSQEPGLDQPQHF.

J is TRBJ1-2 and V is TRBV5-1; a weak D match, TRBD1 (6 bases). This CDR3 comprises 14 residues. Per germline, CDR1 SGHRS and CDR2 YFSETQ. Trimming cost V 3 bases and J 4 bases, with 13 bases left between them. The CDR3 region is CASSSGQPVYGYTF. The CDR3 region has the DNA TGCGCCAGCAGCTCAGGACAGCCTGTCTATGGCTACACCTTC.

This chain joins TRBV9 and TRBJ2-1; 11 nucleotides agree with TRBD2. CDR3 length: 17 residues. Germline V gene lookup returns CDR1 SGDLS and CDR2 YYNGEE. Trimming removed 4 bases from V and 5 bases from J; junction bases left unmatched: 11. CDR3 in DNA: TGTGCCAGCAGCCCAGTGGCTAGCGGGAGGTCCGACAATGAGCAGTTCTTC. This encodes CASSPVASGRSDNEQFF.

The V call is TRBV19, the J call TRBJ2-1, with 10 nucleotides matching TRBD2. Trimming took 3 bases from V and 5 from J; bases not matched to a gene: 10. Germline assignment: CDR1 LNHDA and CDR2 SQIVND (reference sequence). CDR3 length: 17 amino acids. The CDR3 spells CASSMERGGLGDNEQFF. In DNA, the CDR3 is TGTGCCAGTAGTATGGAGCGGGGGGGCCTCGGGGACAATGAGCAGTTCTTC.

The DNA of the CDR3 is TGTGCCAGCAGCTTAGTAACGGGACTATTATACAATGAGCAGTTCTTC. Amino acid sequence: CASSLVTGLLYNEQFF. This chain links TRBV7-6 with TRBJ2-1, with TRBD2 identical over 7 bases. Germline CDR1 is SGHVS and CDR2 is FNYEAQ. The CDR3 extends over 16 amino acids. V lost 1 base to trimming and J lost 4 bases; unmatched junction nucleotides: 7.

The rearrangement uses TRBV20-1 and TRBJ2-1; perhaps TRBD2 as D (6 bases). This CDR3 is 11 amino acids long. Deletions cut 8 bases from V and 6 bases from J, with 11 bases between. CDR1 DFQATT and CDR2 SNEGSKA come from the germline V gene (reference sequence). The chain's CDR3 is CSPRRGNEQFF. In DNA, the CDR3 is TGCAGTCCCCGGAGGGGCAATGAGCAGTTCTTC.

The CDR3 loop reads CASSLEGDSYNEQFF. The CDR3 DNA follows: TGTGCCAGCAGCTTAGAGGGGGACAGTTACAATGAGCAGTTCTTC. This rearrangement joins TRBV11-2 to TRBJ2-1; 7 positions agree with TRBD1. CDR1 and CDR2 from the germline V gene are SGHAT and FQNNGV. Germline trimming cut 0 bases from V and 4 bases from J; bases unmatched to any gene: 3. CDR3 length: 15 residues.

The J gene is TRBJ2-3, the V gene TRBV19; D possibly corresponds to TRBD2 (6 bases). This CDR3 contains 18 residues. Germline values: CDR1 LNHDA, CDR2 SQIVND (reference sequence). The ends were cut back, 3 bases at V and 4 bases at J, with 23 bases in the middle. CDR3 residues: CASSIQGGTAYRSDTQYF. CDR3 DNA sequence: TGTGCCAGTAGTATCCAGGGTGGGACTGCGTACCGATCAGATACGCAGTATTTT.

The chain recombines TRBV5-1 with TRBJ2-7, with D possibly matching TRBD2 (6 bases). The germline V gene encodes CDR1 SGHRS and CDR2 YFSETQ. Trimming left V 5 bases short and J 2 bases short, with 14 bases between. The CDR3 runs to 14 residues. The CDR3 here is CASSWGTPAYEQYF. The CDR3 DNA reads as TGCGCCAGCAGTTGGGGGACTCCAGCCTACGAGCAGTACTTC.

This chain uses TRBV5-1 with TRBJ2-1; 7 nucleotides match TRBD2. With V trimmed by 4 bases and J by 1 base, 5 bases remained unmatched. Germline V lookup: CDR1 SGHRS, CDR2 YFSETQ. This CDR3 is 15 amino acids long. CDR3 DNA: TGCGCCAGCAGCCGGGCGGGAGTGTCCTACAATGAGCAGTTCTTC. Translating gives CASSRAGVSYNEQFF. The full variable domain, with the rest looked up from reference TRBV5-1 and TRBJ2-1, is KAGVTQTPRYLIKTRGQQVTLSCSPISGHRSVSWYQQTPGQGLQFLFEYFSETQRNKGNFPGRFSGRQFSNSRSEMNVSTLELGDSALYLCASSRAGVSYNEQFFGPGTRLTVL.

The rearrangement uses TRBV27 and TRBJ2-7; 12 nucleotides match TRBD1. Germline V gives CDR1 MNHEY, CDR2 SMNVEV (reference sequence). Unmatched junction bases numbered 6, after V lost 4 bases and J lost 5 bases. CDR3 length: 15 residues. In DNA form, the CDR3 reads TGTGCCAGCAGTTATGTGGGACAGGGGGCACACGAGCAGTACTTC. This gives the protein CASSYVGQGAHEQYF.

The chain employs TRBV5-4 and TRBJ1-1; TRBD1 agrees at 8 bases. This CDR3 is 15 amino acids long. CDR1 is SGHNT and CDR2 is YYREEE in the germline V gene (reference sequence). V was pared by 2 bases and J by 3 bases, with 6 bases of the junction left unmatched. The CDR3 region is CASSFIRGRDTEAFF. The CDR3 DNA follows: TGTGCCAGCAGCTTTATCAGGGGGCGCGACACTGAAGCTTTCTTT.